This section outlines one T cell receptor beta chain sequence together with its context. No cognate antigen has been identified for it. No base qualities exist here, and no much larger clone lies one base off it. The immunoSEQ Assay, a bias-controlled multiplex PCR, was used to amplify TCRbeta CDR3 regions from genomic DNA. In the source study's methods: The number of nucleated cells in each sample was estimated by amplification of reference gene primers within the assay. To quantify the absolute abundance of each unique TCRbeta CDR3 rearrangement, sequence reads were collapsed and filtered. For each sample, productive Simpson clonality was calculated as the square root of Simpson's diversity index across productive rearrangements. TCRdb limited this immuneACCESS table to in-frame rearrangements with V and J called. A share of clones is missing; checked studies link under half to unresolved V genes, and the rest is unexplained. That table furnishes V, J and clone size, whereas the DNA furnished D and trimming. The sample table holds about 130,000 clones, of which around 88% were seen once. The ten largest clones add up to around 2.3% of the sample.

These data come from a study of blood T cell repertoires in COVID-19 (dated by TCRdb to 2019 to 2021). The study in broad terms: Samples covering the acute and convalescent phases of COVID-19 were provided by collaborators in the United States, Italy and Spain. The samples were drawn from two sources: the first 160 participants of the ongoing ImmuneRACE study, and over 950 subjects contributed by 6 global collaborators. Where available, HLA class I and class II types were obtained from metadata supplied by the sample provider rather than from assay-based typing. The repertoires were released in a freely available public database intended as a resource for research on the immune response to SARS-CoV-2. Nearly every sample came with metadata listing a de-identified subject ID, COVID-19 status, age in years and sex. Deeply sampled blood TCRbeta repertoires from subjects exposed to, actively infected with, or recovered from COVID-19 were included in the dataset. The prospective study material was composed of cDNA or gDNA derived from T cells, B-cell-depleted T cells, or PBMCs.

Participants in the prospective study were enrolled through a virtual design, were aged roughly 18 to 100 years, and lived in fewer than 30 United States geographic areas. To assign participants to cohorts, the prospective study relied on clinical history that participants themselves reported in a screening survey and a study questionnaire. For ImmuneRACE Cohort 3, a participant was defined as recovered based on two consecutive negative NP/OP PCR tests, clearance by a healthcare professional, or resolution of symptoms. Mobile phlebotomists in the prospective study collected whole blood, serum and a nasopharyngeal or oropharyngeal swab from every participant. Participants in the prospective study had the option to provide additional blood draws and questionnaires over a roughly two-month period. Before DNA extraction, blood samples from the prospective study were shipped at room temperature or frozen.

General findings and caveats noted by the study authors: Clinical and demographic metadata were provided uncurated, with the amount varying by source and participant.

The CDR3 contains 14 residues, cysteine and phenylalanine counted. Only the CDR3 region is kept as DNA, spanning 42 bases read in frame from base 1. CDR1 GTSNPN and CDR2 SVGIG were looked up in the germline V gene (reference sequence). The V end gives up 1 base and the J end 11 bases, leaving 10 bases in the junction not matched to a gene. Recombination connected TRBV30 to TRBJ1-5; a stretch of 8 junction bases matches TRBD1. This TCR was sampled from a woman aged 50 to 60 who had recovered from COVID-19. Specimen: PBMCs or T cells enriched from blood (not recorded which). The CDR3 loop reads CAWSARQGLLAQHF. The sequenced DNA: TGTGCCTGGAGTGCTAGACAGGGGCTCTTAGCCCAGCATTTT.